The present T cell receptor (beta chain) was sequenced within a study of cytomegalovirus exposure and HLA in healthy donors. Broader study findings: Some TCR beta chains (roughly 150 of them) were listed as cytomegalovirus-associated.

Data came from immunoSEQ multiplex PCR; TCRdb stores just in-frame clones and leaves some out. The sample includes about 100,000 clones, about 85% of them seen just once. The V gene's germline CDR1 is MRHNA and CDR2 SNTAGT. The CDR3 sequence is 14 residues long. With V trimmed by 8 bases and J by 4 bases, 6 bases remained unmatched. Remarks on this clone: Its antigen is unidentified.

The sequenced sample consisted of PBMCs. The chain uses TRBV6-4 and TRBJ2-2; TRBD1 aligns across 8 bases. This receptor was identified in a woman under 30 in good health and CMV-seronegative. The CDR3 region has the DNA TGTGCCAGCGAGGGACAGGTGGGCACCGGGGAGCTGTTTTTT. It translates to CASEGQVGTGELFF.